This T cell receptor beta chain originates from a study of blood T cell repertoires in COVID-19. V shed 6 bases, J shed 3 bases, and the junction held 8 bases outside the gene matches. The CDR3 runs to 15 residues. Germline assignment: CDR1 MNHEY and CDR2 SVGAGI. Patients in Seattle were enrolled during active infection, then followed longitudinally. Some clones are missing from TCRdb's copy, which holds only in-frame ones; the method was immunoSEQ multiplex PCR. The sample consists of tens of thousands of clones, approximately 88% of them appearing once. The rearrangement links TRBV6-5 to TRBJ1-5; TRBD1 agrees at 7 bases. Specimen: peripheral blood. This receptor was taken from a woman aged 60-70 years with COVID-19, enrolled during active disease. The DNA of the CDR3 is TGTGCCAGCAGCCTGGACAGGAGGGACAATCAGCCCCAGCATTTT. Translation: CASSLDRRDNQPQHF.